One sample yielded the 18 T cell receptor beta chains listed below, sequenced in a study of early T cells in non-severe SARS-CoV-2 infection. TCRdb itself ran the 5' RACE reads through MiXCR, one entry per CDR3 protein. The data hold more than 45,000 distinct CDR3 sequences, with 9.5% to 15% observed a single time. Input material: whole blood. These receptors originate from an adult who was a healthcare worker with PCR-confirmed SARS-CoV-2 infection or an uninfected control (not recorded which).

This clonotype has at least ten counts. This chain's CDR3 is CASSHEDSSSYNEQFF. In DNA form, the CDR3 reads TGTGCCAGCAGCCACGAGGACAGTAGCTCCTACAATGAGCAGTTCTTC. The rearrangement uses TRBV4-2 and TRBJ2-1, with D maybe TRBD1 (6 bases). Between the trimmed V and J ends, which lost 3 bases and 0 bases, there was a span of 12 bases. The CDR3 spans 16 residues. From germline, CDR1 is LGHNA and CDR2 YNFKEQ.

This clonotype was seen many times. The DNA of the CDR3 is TGTGCCAGCAACGAAGGCAATCAGCCCCAGCATTTT. This gives the protein CASNEGNQPQHF. This sequence joins TRBV3-1 and TRBJ1-5; D not certain. The CDR3 is 12 residues long. Trimming removed 7 bases at V and 2 bases at J, with 6 bases between. Germline values: CDR1 LGHDT, CDR2 YNNKEL (reference sequence).

This clonotype was counted a few times. V is TRBV5-1 and J is TRBJ2-7, with 9 bases that match TRBD2. CDR3 length equals 15 residues. CDR1 and CDR2 from the germline V gene are SGHRS and YFSETQ. With V trimmed by 5 bases and J by 4 bases, 10 bases remained unmatched. CDR3 nucleotides: TGCGCCAGCAGGTTATCTAGACTAGCGGAGTACGAGCAGTACTTC. The encoded protein is CASRLSRLAEYEQYF.

This clonotype was detected ten times or more. This rearrangement joins TRBV20-1 to TRBJ1-1, with no clear D. The CDR3 is 13 residues long. CDR1 and CDR2 from the germline V gene are DFQATT and SNEGSKA (reference sequence). Trimming cost V 2 bases and J 5 bases, with 12 bases left between them. The CDR3 sequence is CSARSGVGTEAFF. For the CDR3, the DNA is TGCAGTGCTAGATCTGGGGTTGGGACTGAAGCTTTCTTT.

This clonotype came up many times. The chain is built from TRBV3-1 and TRBJ2-2; 8 positions match TRBD1. The CDR3 is 13 residues long. Germline V gene lookup returns CDR1 LGHDT and CDR2 YNNKEL (reference sequence). J gave up 5 bases and V 5 bases, and 1 base lay outside the gene matches. In DNA form, the CDR3 reads TGTGCCAGCAGCTGGACAGGGACCGGGGAGCTGTTTTTT. Translation: CASSWTGTGELFF. Looking up the rest from reference TRBV3-1 and TRBJ2-2 gives the full variable domain: DTAVSQTPKYLVTQMGNDKSIKCEQNLGHDTMYWYKQDSKKFLKIMFSYNNKELIINETVPNRFSPKSPDKAHLNLHINSLELGDSAVYFCASSWTGTGELFFGEGSRLTVL.

This clonotype was seen ten or more times. The chain links TRBV28 to TRBJ2-7, with a possible D match to TRBD2 (5 bases). The CDR3 has 14 residues. Trimming took off 6 bases at V and 3 bases at J, with 15 bases between the two ends. CDR1 MDHEN and CDR2 SYDVKM come from the germline V gene. CDR3 region: CASSLPDGLYEQYF. CDR3 sequence (DNA): TGTGCCAGCAGCCTCCCCGACGGACTCTACGAGCAGTACTTC.

This clonotype came up many times. This chain links TRBV12-3 or TRBV12-4 with TRBJ2-3; 9 bases fit TRBD2. The CDR3 runs to 14 residues. V dropped 6 bases and J dropped 1; count of bases not matched to a gene: 2. The CDR3, as DNA: TGTGCCAGCAGCCCTAGCGGGGGCACAGATACGCAGTATTTT. It specifies CASSPSGGTDTQYF.

The J gene is TRBJ2-3, the V gene TRBV20-1; TRBD2 matches 9 bases. Trimming at V came to 3 bases and at J to 4 bases, leaving 17 bases not matched to a gene. Germline V gives CDR1 DFQATT, CDR2 SNEGSKA (reference sequence). CDR3 length: 18 amino acids. The CDR3 protein is CSASRPRGRAISADTQYF. DNA for the CDR3: TGCAGTGCTAGCCGTCCGCGCGGGAGGGCCATTAGCGCAGATACGCAGTATTTT.

This clonotype was found many times. This rearrangement joins TRBV7-2 to TRBJ1-1, with D possibly matching TRBD1 (5 bases). This CDR3 has 13 residues. CDR1 and CDR2 (germline): SGHTA, FQGNSA. V was trimmed by 10 bases and J by 1 base, leaving 13 bases between them. DNA for the CDR3: TGTGCCACCAGGCGACAGACGAACACTGAAGCTTTCTTT. Its translation: CATRRQTNTEAFF.

This clonotype was seen ten or more times. The V and J genes are TRBV2 and TRBJ1-5; a possible D gene is TRBD1 (5 bases). The CDR3 totals 14 residues. Germline V gene lookup returns CDR1 SNHLY and CDR2 FYNNEI. V was clipped by 3 bases and J by 6 bases, with 12 bases between them. The CDR3 loop is CASSEYSRGQPQHF. CDR3 sequence (DNA): TGTGCCAGCAGTGAGTACAGTAGGGGTCAGCCCCAGCATTTT.

This clonotype is judged medium-sized. The rearrangement joins TRBV29-1 to TRBJ1-2; D gene ambiguous. V was trimmed by 1 base and J by 0 bases, leaving 9 bases between them. Germline V gives CDR1 SQVTM, CDR2 ANQGSEA. The length of the CDR3 is 14 residues. The CDR3 region has the DNA TGCAGCGTTGAAGTGACCCGAGCTAACTATGGCTACACCTTC. Translating it yields CSVEVTRANYGYTF. The full variable domain, its missing parts supplied by reference TRBV29-1 and TRBJ1-2, is SAVISQKPSRDICQRGTSLTIQCQVDSQVTMMFWYRQQPGQSLTLIATANQGSEATYESGFVIDKFPISRPNLTFSTLTVSNMSPEDSSIYLCSVEVTRANYGYTFGSGTRLTVV.

The sample holds a few counts of this clonotype. The chain recombines TRBV10-2 with TRBJ2-2; D gene uncertain. This CDR3 region has 12 residues. Germline values: CDR1 WSHSY, CDR2 SAAADI. Trimming cost V 7 bases and J 6 bases, with 9 bases left between them. CDR3 sequence reads: CASTETPGELFF. CDR3 bases: TGCGCCAGCACCGAGACCCCCGGGGAGCTGTTTTTT.

The table lists this clonotype with many counts. The chain combines TRBV18 with TRBJ1-5, with a tentative D call TRBD1 (6 bases). This CDR3 contains 13 residues. V lost 4 bases to trimming and J lost 4 bases, with 8 bases between them. Per germline, CDR1 KGHSH and CDR2 LQKENI. This CDR3 reads CASSLTGNQPQHF. The CDR3 nucleotides are TGTGCCAGCTCACTAACAGGGAATCAGCCCCAGCATTTT.

V usage is TRBV29-1 and J usage is TRBJ2-3; 7 bases agree with TRBD2. Germline V gene data show CDR1 as SQVTM and CDR2 as ANQGSEA. This CDR3 spans 12 amino acids. J lost 3 bases, V lost 6 bases, and 3 bases had no gene match. The CDR3 nucleotides read TGCAGCGTGAGCGGGGATACAGATACGCAGTATTTT. The encoded protein is CSVSGDTDTQYF.

The chain recombines TRBV18 with TRBJ2-3; perhaps TRBD2 as D (5 bases). There are 16 residues in the CDR3. Germline CDR1 is KGHSH and CDR2 is LQKENI. V was trimmed by 0 bases and J by 5 bases, leaving 15 bases between them. CDR3 DNA: TGTGCCAGCTCACCACCGACCCGGGGATCGGAAGATACGCAGTATTTT. This encodes CASSPPTRGSEDTQYF.

The gene calls are TRBV5-8 and TRBJ1-4, with a tentative D call TRBD1 (5 bases). The length of the CDR3 is 16 residues. The germline V gene has CDR1 SGHTS and CDR2 YDEGEE. The germline V and J ends were trimmed by 0 bases and 10 bases, with 19 bases remaining between them. CDR3 in DNA: TGTGCCAGCAGCTTGGAAACAGGAATAGCCTTTGGAAAACTGTTTTTT. Translated, it gives CASSLETGIAFGKLFF.

The chain is built from TRBV11-2 and TRBJ2-7, with D perhaps TRBD1 or TRBD2 (5 bases each). Trimming stripped 3 bases from V and 5 bases from J, with 11 bases between. The CDR3 extends over 13 amino acids. Germline CDR1 and CDR2: SGHAT and FQNNGV. CDR3 nucleotides: TGTGCCAGCAGCTTGGACCGGGACCACGAGCAGTACTTC. Amino acids: CASSLDRDHEQYF.

The chain is built from TRBV6-1 and TRBJ2-1, with D possibly TRBD2 on 6 matching bases. Germline V gene data show CDR1 as MNHNS and CDR2 as SASEGT. Trimming took 6 bases from V and 0 from J, leaving 12 bases between them. This CDR3 spans 15 amino acids. The CDR3 DNA reads TGTGCCAGCAGAGCCCTAGCGTTCTCCTACAATGAGCAGTTCTTC. Its translation is CASRALAFSYNEQFF.